This T cell receptor (beta chain) comes out of a study of tumor-infiltrating lymphocytes in primary liver carcinoma. Turning to the study itself: Maximum tumor diameters ranged from roughly 4 to 10 cm, stage T1-T3 N0M0. Study conclusions and caveats: Tumors carried a top-250-clone fraction significantly exceeding that of blood (p = 0.039). Tumor-blood pairs (like tumor-adjacent pairs) overlapped less than tumor region pairs did.

The CDR3 totals 12 residues. Germline assignment: CDR1 SQVTM and CDR2 ANQGSEA. Scientists recovered RNA and DNA together from about 20-30 mg of unsorted bulk tissue. Each of the tumor samples contained in excess of 75% viable tumor cells. A constant-region primer served to make TCR beta cDNA from roughly 500 ng total RNA. Three rounds of nested multiplex PCR with slightly modified ARM-PCR produced TCR beta libraries. A C-beta reverse primer was combined with TRBV1-TRBV30 forward primers in the first two PCR rounds, and each round had 10 cycles. TCRdb passed the multiplex PCR reads through MiXCR, listing each CDR3 protein once. Among some 190,000 distinct CDR3 sequences listed, around four fifths were seen once. As to this clonotype: Its antigen remains unidentified. One end of the junction is discordant with germline, which a read error may explain.

The V gene is TRBV29-1, the J gene TRBJ2-1; D not resolved. What was sequenced was tumor tissue from primary liver carcinoma. This sequence was found in a man aged 40-55 years with primary liver carcinoma and hepatitis B virus infection. The CDR3 region is CSFEEVYNEQFF. The CDR3 nucleotides read TGCAGCTTTGAAGAGGTATACAATGAGCAGTTCTTC.